These 13 T cell receptor beta chains came from one sample sequenced in a study of blood T cells in healthy people across ages. Alongside a J-beta primer mix, a sample-barcoded 5' primer served in a second PCR lasting about 7 to 11 cycles. TCRdb fed the 5' RACE reads into MiXCR, producing one record per CDR3 protein. The sample contains about 1.4 million distinct CDR3 sequences, 59% of which appear only once. Sequenced input: blood. These receptors originate from a man between 18 and 35 years old in good health.

V is TRBV3-1 and J is TRBJ2-1; 7 nucleotides align to TRBD2. Trimming removed 0 bases from V and 11 bases from J; junction bases left unmatched: 4. This CDR3 contains 13 residues. Per germline, CDR1 LGHDT and CDR2 YNNKEL (reference sequence). The CDR3, as DNA: TGTGCCAGCAGCCAAGAGACAAGCGGGAAGCAGTTCTTC. Protein sequence: CASSQETSGKQFF.

This clonotype was counted a few times. The chain is built from TRBV2 and TRBJ2-5; perhaps TRBD2 as D (5 bases). This CDR3 region has 14 residues. Germline V gene lookup returns CDR1 SNHLY and CDR2 FYNNEI. V lost 9 bases to trimming and J lost 3 bases, with 17 bases between them. CDR3 coding DNA: TGTGCCAGAATCGCGAACGAGGGAGAAGAGACCCAGTACTTC. Its protein product is CARIANEGEETQYF.

The gene calls are TRBV2 and TRBJ1-5; tentative D call: TRBD1 (6 bases). The CDR3 totals 13 residues. V gave up 6 bases and J gave up 7 bases, with 13 bases separating them. Germline V gene lookup returns CDR1 SNHLY and CDR2 FYNNEI. The CDR3 is CASRVAGDQPQHF. In DNA form, the CDR3 reads TGTGCCAGCAGGGTTGCAGGGGACCAGCCCCAGCATTTT.

This clonotype was observed a handful of times. This chain connects TRBV29-1 to TRBJ2-1; 16 bases match TRBD2. Germline V gene lookup returns CDR1 SQVTM and CDR2 ANQGSEA. Trimming at V came to 3 bases and at J to 6 bases, leaving 2 bases not matched to a gene. The CDR3 loop spans 15 amino acids. The CDR3 loop is CSVEGLAGGINEQFF. The CDR3 region has the DNA TGCAGCGTTGAGGGACTAGCGGGAGGGATCAATGAGCAGTTCTTC.

This rearrangement joins TRBV12-3 or TRBV12-4 to TRBJ2-2; 9 bases are shared with TRBD1. V lost 0 bases and J lost 6; bases outside the gene matches: 8. This CDR3 region has 17 residues. In DNA, the CDR3 is TGTGCCAGCAGTTTAGCCATAGGGGACAGGGCGCCCGGGGAGCTGTTTTTT. Protein: CASSLAIGDRAPGELFF.

This CDR3 reads CSAREPSGGAKFLDEQFF. The CDR3 DNA follows: TGCAGTGCTAGAGAGCCTAGCGGGGGGGCCAAGTTCCTCGATGAGCAGTTCTTC. The V gene is TRBV20-1, the J gene TRBJ2-1, with TRBD2 matching over 12 bases. V was clipped by 0 bases and J by 8 bases; unmatched bases: 14. The CDR3 runs to 18 residues. From germline, CDR1 is DFQATT and CDR2 SNEGSKA (reference sequence).

This clonotype has more than one count but fewer than ten. V and J are TRBV28 and TRBJ2-6; D gene ambiguous. Germline V gene data show CDR1 as MDHEN and CDR2 as SYDVKM. Between the trimmed V and J ends, which lost 6 bases and 0 bases, there was a span of 18 bases. This CDR3 comprises 18 residues. CDR3 coding DNA: TGTGCCAGCAGCCAGCAAGGACCGAAGGTCTCTGGGGCCAACGTCCTGACTTTC. Amino acids: CASSQQGPKVSGANVLTF.

The chain combines TRBV29-1 with TRBJ2-7; 11 bases are shared with TRBD1. Trimming cost V 7 bases and J 0 bases; bases outside gene matches: 2. The CDR3 length is 13 residues. Germline values: CDR1 SQVTM, CDR2 ANQGSEA. The CDR3 DNA reads TGCAGCGGAGGACAGGGGGCCTCCTACGAGCAGTACTTC. Translating gives CSGGQGASYEQYF.

The V call is TRBV15, the J call TRBJ2-1; 10 nucleotides agree with TRBD2. V trimming: 4 bases; J trimming: 6 bases; junction bases outside the gene matches: 3. This CDR3 contains 14 residues. Germline V CDR1 and CDR2: LNHNV, YYDKDF (reference sequence). Written as DNA, the CDR3 is TGTGCCACCAGCACACTAGCGGGACGCAATGAGCAGTTCTTC. Protein: CATSTLAGRNEQFF.

CDR3 amino acids: CASSYSGGYLAKNIQYF. The CDR3 DNA is TGTGCCAGCAGTTACTCGGGAGGATATTTAGCCAAAAACATTCAGTACTTC. This chain connects TRBV6-2 or TRBV6-3 to TRBJ2-4, with D possibly matching TRBD2 (6 bases). The CDR3 runs to 17 residues. The germline gives CDR1 MNHEY, CDR2 SVGEGT. Deletions cut 0 bases from V and 0 bases from J, with 12 bases between.

This chain links TRBV29-1 with TRBJ2-2; 9 bases are shared with TRBD1. Germline CDR1 SQVTM, CDR2 ANQGSEA. The CDR3 runs 13 residues. V was pared by 5 bases and J by 4 bases, with 2 bases of the junction left unmatched. CDR3 sequence: CSVWDRVTGELFF. CDR3 nucleotide sequence: TGCAGCGTTTGGGACAGGGTCACCGGGGAGCTGTTTTTT.

This clonotype was counted between two and nine times. This sequence joins TRBV6-4 and TRBJ1-2; D is possibly TRBD1 (6 bases). Germline CDR1 and CDR2: MRHNA and SNTAGT. Trimming took off 0 bases at V and 7 bases at J, with 15 bases between the two ends. The length of the CDR3 is 15 residues. For the CDR3, the DNA is TGTGCCAGCAGTGACTCGACGTGGGGGGCAGGTGGCTACACCTTC. Its translation is CASSDSTWGAGGYTF.

The rearrangement joins TRBV6-5 to TRBJ2-3; tentatively, D is TRBD1 (6 bases). Between the trimmed V and J ends, which lost 6 bases and 5 bases, there was a span of 12 bases. The germline CDR1 and CDR2 sequences are MNHEY and SVGAGI. The CDR3 is 13 amino acids. The CDR3 sequence: CASSPDSQDTQYF. CDR3 DNA sequence: TGTGCCAGCAGCCCGGACAGTCAAGATACGCAGTATTTT.